A single sample is the source of the 10 T cell receptor beta chains below, sequenced in a study of T cells in Graves' hyperthyroidism and ophthalmopathy. Researchers took RNA transcripts and amplified the TCR beta CDR3 regions from them. The TCR CDR3 was amplified in a first-round RT-PCR using the HTBI primer set. One entry per CDR3 protein, called by TCRdb with MiXCR from the multiplex PCR reads. Of around 480,000 distinct CDR3 sequences in the sample, roughly 14% are singletons; the top ten hold around a sixth. Material: blood. All receptors come from a woman between 18 and 30 years old with Graves' hyperthyroidism.

This clonotype showed up many times. The V call is TRBV6-6, the J call TRBJ1-6, with a weak D call TRBD1 (5 bases). The CDR3 has 15 amino acids. The V gene's germline CDR1 is MNHNY and CDR2 SVGAGI (reference sequence). Trimming took 2 bases from V and 8 from J, leaving 13 bases between them. CDR3 nucleotides: TGTGCCAGCAGTTACGACAGCCCTCGGGATTCACCCCTCCACTTT. It translates to CASSYDSPRDSPLHF.

Points on this clonotype: A much larger clone differs by one base, so this may be a read error. The missing conserved phenylalanine or tryptophan at the end of this CDR3 makes a read error likely. V is TRBV12-3 or TRBV12-4 and J is TRBJ1-5; D not resolved. This CDR3 has 15 residues. With 6 bases removed from V and 0 bases from J, the gap between germline ends came to 12 bases. CDR3 amino acids: CASREPGDSNQPQHS. The CDR3 DNA sequence: TGTGCCAGCAGGGAGCCGGGAGATAGCAATCAGCCCCAGCATTCT.

This clonotype has just a few counts. This sequence joins TRBV5-8 and TRBJ2-3; D is ambiguous. The CDR3 extends over 15 amino acids. Trimming pared 4 bases from V and 2 bases from J, leaving 14 bases between. Germline V gives CDR1 SGHTS, CDR2 YDEGEE. The CDR3 nucleotides are TGTGCCAGCAGCCCGAAGGGCCTCATCACAGATACGCAGTATTTT. It specifies CASSPKGLITDTQYF.

The J gene is TRBJ1-2, the V gene TRBV29-1, with D tentatively TRBD1 (5 bases). Germline V gene data show CDR1 as SQVTM and CDR2 as ANQGSEA. The ends were cut back, 1 base at V and 8 bases at J, with 14 bases in the middle. The CDR3 is 13 amino acids. The CDR3 DNA reads as TGCAGCGTTGAAGTCACTGGGGCAGTAGGCTACACCTTC. Amino acid sequence: CSVEVTGAVGYTF.

This clonotype was seen only a few times. V and J are TRBV7-2 and TRBJ2-2; D unresolved. This CDR3 is 13 amino acids long. Looked up from germline, CDR1 is SGHTA and CDR2 is FQGNSA. V lost 5 bases, J lost 5 bases, and 9 bases lay in between. CDR3 bases: TGTGCCAGCAGCCCCGGGCATACCGGGGAGCTGTTTTTT. This codes for CASSPGHTGELFF.

At least ten counts were recorded for this clonotype. This chain connects TRBV7-9 to TRBJ2-1; D gene ambiguous. The germline gives CDR1 SEHNR, CDR2 FQNEAQ (reference sequence). The V and J ends lost 1 base and 0 bases respectively, with 7 bases between them. The CDR3 loop spans 15 amino acids. As DNA, the CDR3 is TGTGCCAGCAGCTTAGAGCCTGCCTCCTACAATGAGCAGTTCTTC. This encodes CASSLEPASYNEQFF.

This chain uses TRBV6-5 with TRBJ2-7, with 11 bases identical to TRBD2. J gave up 4 bases and V 2 bases, and 13 bases lay outside the gene matches. CDR1 is MNHEY, CDR2 SVGAGI, per germline. CDR3 size: 18 residues. The CDR3 spells CASSYQKHIAGGRYEQYV. CDR3 nucleotides: TGTGCCAGCAGTTACCAAAAACACATAGCGGGAGGGCGGTACGAGCAGTACGTC.

V and J are TRBV9 and TRBJ2-7, with 8 bases lining up with TRBD2. In germline, CDR1 is SGDLS, CDR2 YYNGEE. The trim removed 4 bases at V and 6 bases at J, leaving 15 bases unmatched. The CDR3 runs to 16 residues. The CDR3 is CASSIGPGLEGGEQYV. The CDR3, as DNA: TGTGCCAGCAGCATTGGGCCGGGACTAGAAGGTGGCGAGCAGTACGTC.

The table lists this clonotype with many counts. The chain recombines TRBV7-3 with TRBJ2-1, with D possibly TRBD2 on 6 matching bases. The CDR3 totals 16 residues. Trimming left V 2 bases short and J 5 bases short, with 16 bases between. Germline V CDR1 and CDR2: SGHTA, FQGTGA. The CDR3 DNA reads as TGTGCCAGCAGCTTACAGGGAGGCCCACCTGACAATGAGCAGTTCTTC. Translated: CASSLQGGPPDNEQFF.

J is TRBJ1-1 and V is TRBV11-2; 7 nucleotides agree with TRBD1. There are 15 residues in the CDR3. Germline assignment: CDR1 SGHAT and CDR2 FQNNGV. V trimming: 5 bases; J trimming: 7 bases; junction bases outside the gene matches: 13. CDR3 amino acids: CASSHRTGVGIEAFF. Here the CDR3 DNA reads TGTGCCAGCAGCCACCGGACAGGTGTTGGGATTGAAGCTTTCTTT.